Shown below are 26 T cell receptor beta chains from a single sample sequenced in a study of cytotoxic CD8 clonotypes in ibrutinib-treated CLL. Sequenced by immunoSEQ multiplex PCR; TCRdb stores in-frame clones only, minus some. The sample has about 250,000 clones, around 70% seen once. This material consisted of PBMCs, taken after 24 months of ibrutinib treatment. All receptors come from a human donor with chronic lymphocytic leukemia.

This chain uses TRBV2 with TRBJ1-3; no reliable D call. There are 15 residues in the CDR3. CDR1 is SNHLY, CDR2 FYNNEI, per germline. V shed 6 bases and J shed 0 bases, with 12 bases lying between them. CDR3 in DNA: TGTGCCAGCAGACCAGAGGCGGGCTCTGGAAACACCATATATTTT. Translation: CASRPEAGSGNTIYF.

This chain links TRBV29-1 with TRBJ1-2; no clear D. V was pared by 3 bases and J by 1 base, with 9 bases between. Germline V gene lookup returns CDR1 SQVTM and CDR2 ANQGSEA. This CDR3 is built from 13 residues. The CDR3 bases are TGCAGCGTTGAGGACGGACTTAACTATGGCTACACCTTC. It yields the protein CSVEDGLNYGYTF. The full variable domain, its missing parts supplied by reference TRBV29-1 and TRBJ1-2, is SAVISQKPSRDICQRGTSLTIQCQVDSQVTMMFWYRQQPGQSLTLIATANQGSEATYESGFVIDKFPISRPNLTFSTLTVSNMSPEDSSIYLCSVEDGLNYGYTFGSGTRLTVV.

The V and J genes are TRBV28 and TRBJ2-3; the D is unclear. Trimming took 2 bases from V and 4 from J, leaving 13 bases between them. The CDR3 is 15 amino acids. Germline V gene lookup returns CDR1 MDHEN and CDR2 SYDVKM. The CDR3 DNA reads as TGTGCCAGCAGTTTAGGTTCCCGGGCGGCAGATACGCAGTATTTT. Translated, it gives CASSLGSRAADTQYF.

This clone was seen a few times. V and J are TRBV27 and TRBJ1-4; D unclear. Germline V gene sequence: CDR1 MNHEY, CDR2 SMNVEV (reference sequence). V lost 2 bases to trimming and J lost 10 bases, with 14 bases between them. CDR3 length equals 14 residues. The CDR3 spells CASSLGYPEGKLFF. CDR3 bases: TGTGCCAGCAGTTTAGGCTATCCCGAGGGAAAACTGTTTTTT.

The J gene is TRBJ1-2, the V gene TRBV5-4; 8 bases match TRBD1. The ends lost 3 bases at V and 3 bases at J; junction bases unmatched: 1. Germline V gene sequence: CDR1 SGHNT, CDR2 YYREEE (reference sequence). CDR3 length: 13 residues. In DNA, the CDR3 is TGTGCCAGCAGCTCGACAGGGGACTATGGCTACACCTTC. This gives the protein CASSSTGDYGYTF.

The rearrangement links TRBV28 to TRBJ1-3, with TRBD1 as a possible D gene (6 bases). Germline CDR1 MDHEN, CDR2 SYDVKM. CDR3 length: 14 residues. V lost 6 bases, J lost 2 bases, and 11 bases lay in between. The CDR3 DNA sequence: TGTGCCAGCAGGGACAGCGGTGCTGGAAACACCATATATTTT. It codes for CASRDSGAGNTIYF.

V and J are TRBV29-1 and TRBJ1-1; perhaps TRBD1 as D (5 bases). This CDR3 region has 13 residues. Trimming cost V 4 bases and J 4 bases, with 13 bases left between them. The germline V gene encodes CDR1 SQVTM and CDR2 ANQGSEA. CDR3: CSVGRDFGTEAFF. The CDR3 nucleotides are TGCAGCGTTGGCAGGGATTTTGGCACTGAAGCTTTCTTT.

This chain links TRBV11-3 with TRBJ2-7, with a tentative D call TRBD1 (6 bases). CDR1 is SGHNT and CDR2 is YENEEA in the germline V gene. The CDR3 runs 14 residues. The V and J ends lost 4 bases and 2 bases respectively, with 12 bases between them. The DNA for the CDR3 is TGTGCCAGCAGCTCGTACAGGGAAGCCTACGAGCAGTACTTC. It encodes CASSSYREAYEQYF. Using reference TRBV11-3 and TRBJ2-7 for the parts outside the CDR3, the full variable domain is EAGVVQSPRYKIIEKKQPVAFWCNPISGHNTLYWYLQNLGQGPELLIRYENEEAVDDSQLPKDRFSAERLKGVDSTLKIQPAELGDSAVYLCASSSYREAYEQYFGPGTRLTVT.

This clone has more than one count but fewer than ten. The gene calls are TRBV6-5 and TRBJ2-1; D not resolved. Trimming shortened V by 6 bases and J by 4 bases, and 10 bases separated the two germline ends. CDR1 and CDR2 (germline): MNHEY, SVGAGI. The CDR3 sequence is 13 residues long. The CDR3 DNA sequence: TGTGCCAGCAGGCGGACGGTTTACAATGAGCAGTTCTTC. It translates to CASRRTVYNEQFF.

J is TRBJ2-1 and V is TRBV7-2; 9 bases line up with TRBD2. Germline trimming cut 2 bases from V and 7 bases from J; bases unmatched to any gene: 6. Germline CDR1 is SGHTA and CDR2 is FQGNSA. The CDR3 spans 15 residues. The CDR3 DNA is TGTGCCAGCAGCTTATTTAGCGGGGGAGGAAATGAGCAGTTCTTC. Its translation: CASSLFSGGGNEQFF.

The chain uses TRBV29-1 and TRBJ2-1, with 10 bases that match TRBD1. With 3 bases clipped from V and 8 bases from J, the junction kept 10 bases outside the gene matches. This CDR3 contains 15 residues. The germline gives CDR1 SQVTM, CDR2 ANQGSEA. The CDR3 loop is CSVDGTGEGLDEQFF. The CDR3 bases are TGCAGCGTTGACGGGACAGGGGAGGGTTTGGATGAGCAGTTCTTC.

The CDR3 DNA reads TGCAGCGTTGAAGTCCCGGGACTGATCACTGAAGCTTTCTTT. Translated: CSVEVPGLITEAFF. This chain links TRBV29-1 with TRBJ1-1; maybe TRBD1 (5 bases). The V gene's germline CDR1 is SQVTM and CDR2 ANQGSEA. This CDR3 is built from 14 residues. The V gene lost 1 base and the J gene lost 4 bases, with 13 bases spanning the gap.

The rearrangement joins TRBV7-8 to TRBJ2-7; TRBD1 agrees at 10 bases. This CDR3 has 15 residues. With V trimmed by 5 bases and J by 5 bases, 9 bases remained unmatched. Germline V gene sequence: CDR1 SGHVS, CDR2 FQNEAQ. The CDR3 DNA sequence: TGTGCCAGCAGCCTCCGGACAGGGGGACAACACGAGCAGTACTTC. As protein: CASSLRTGGQHEQYF.

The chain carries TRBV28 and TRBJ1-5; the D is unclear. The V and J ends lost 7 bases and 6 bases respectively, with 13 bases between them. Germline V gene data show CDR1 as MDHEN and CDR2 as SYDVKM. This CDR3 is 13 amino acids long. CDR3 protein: CASTLNGAQPQHF. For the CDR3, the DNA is TGTGCCAGCACCCTGAACGGAGCTCAGCCCCAGCATTTT.

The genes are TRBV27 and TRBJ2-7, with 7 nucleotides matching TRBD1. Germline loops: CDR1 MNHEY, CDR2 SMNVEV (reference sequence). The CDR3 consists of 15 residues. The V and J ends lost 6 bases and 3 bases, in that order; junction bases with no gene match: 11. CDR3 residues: CASRGGLQPYYEQYF. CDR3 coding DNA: TGTGCCAGCAGAGGGGGCCTCCAACCGTACTACGAGCAGTACTTC.

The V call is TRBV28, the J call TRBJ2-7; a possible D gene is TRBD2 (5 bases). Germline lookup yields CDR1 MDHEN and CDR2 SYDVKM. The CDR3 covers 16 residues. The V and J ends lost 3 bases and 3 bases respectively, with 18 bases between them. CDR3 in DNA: TGTGCCAGCAGTTTTATGCTGGTTAGCGCAGACTACGAGCAGTACTTC. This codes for CASSFMLVSADYEQYF.

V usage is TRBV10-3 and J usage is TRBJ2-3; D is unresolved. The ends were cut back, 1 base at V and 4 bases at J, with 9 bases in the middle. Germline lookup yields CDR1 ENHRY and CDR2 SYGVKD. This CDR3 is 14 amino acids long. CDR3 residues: CAISEWPPPDTQYF. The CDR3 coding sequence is TGTGCCATCAGTGAGTGGCCACCCCCAGATACGCAGTATTTT.

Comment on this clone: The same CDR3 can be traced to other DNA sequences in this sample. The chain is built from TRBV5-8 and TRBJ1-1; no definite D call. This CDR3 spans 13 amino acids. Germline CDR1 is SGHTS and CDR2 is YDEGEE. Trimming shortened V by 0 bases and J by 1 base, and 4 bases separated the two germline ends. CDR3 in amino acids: CASSLGGNTEAFF. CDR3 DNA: TGTGCCAGCAGCTTGGGTGGGAACACTGAAGCTTTCTTT. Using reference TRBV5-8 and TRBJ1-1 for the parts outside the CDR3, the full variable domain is EAGVTQSPTHLIKTRGQQATLRCSPISGHTSVYWYQQALGLGLQFLLWYDEGEERNRGNFPPRFSGRQFPNYSSELNVNALELEDSALYLCASSLGGNTEAFFGQGTRLTVV.

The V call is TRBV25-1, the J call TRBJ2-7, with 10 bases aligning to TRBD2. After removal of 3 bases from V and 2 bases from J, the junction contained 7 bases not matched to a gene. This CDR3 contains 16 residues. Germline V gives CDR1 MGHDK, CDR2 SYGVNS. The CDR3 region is CASSDPSGRAPYEQYF. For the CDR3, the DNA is TGTGCCAGCAGTGATCCCAGCGGGAGGGCCCCCTACGAGCAGTACTTC.

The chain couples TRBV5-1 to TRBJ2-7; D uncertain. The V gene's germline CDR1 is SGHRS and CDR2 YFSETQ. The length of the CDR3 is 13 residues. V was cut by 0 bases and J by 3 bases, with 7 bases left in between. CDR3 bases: TGCGCCAGCAGCTTGGGAGGCCGCTACGAGCAGTACTTC. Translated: CASSLGGRYEQYF.

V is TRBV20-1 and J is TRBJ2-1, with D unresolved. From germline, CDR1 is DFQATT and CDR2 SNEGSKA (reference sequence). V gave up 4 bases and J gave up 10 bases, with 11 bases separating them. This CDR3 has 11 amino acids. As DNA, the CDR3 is TGCAGTGCTAAATTTGGGGTCGAGCAGTTCTTC. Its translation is CSAKFGVEQFF.

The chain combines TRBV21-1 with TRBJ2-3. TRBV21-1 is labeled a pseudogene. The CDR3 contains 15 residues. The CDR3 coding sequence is TGTGCCAGCAGCAAACTAAGGTGTGTATCGGATACGCAGTATTTT. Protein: CASSKLRCVSDTQYF.

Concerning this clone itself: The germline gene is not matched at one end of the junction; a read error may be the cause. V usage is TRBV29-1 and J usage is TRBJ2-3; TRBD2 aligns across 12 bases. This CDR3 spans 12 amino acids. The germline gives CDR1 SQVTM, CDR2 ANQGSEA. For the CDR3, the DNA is TGCAGCGTGGGATCTAGCGGGAGGGGGGGGAGTTTT. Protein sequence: CSVGSSGRGGSF.

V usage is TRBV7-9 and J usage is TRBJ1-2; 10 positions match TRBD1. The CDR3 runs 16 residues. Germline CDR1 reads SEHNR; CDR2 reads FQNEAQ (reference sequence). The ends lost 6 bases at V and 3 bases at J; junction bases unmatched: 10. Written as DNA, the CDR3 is TGTGCCAGCAGTCAACAAGCCGGGACAGGGGACTATGGCTACACCTTC. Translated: CASSQQAGTGDYGYTF. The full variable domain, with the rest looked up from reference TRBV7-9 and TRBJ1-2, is DTGVSQNPRHKITKRGQNVTFRCDPISEHNRLYWYRQTLGQGPEFLTYFQNEAQLEKSRLLSDRFSAERPKGSFSTLEIQRTEQGDSAMYLCASSQQAGTGDYGYTFGSGTRLTVV.

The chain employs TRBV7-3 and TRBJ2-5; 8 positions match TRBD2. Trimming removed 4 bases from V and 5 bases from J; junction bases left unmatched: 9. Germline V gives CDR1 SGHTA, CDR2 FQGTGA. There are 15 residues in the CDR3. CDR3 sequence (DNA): TGTGCCAGCAGCTCCAGCGGGAGCTTGGGGGAGACCCAGTACTTC. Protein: CASSSSGSLGETQYF.

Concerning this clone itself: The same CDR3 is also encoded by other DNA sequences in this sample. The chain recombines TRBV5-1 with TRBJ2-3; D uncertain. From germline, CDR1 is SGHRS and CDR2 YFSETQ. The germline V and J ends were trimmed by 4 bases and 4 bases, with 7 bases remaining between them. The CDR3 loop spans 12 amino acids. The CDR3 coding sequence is TGCGCCAGCAGCCCCCCATCAGATACGCAGTATTTT. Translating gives CASSPPSDTQYF.